This T cell receptor (beta chain) is drawn from a study of T cell responses to AZD1222 COVID-19 vaccine. Germline trimming cut 7 bases from V and 3 bases from J; bases unmatched to any gene: 6. There are 13 residues in the CDR3. Germline V gives CDR1 MNHEY, CDR2 SVGAGI. Produced via immunoSEQ multiplex PCR; TCRdb's table is partial and in-frame only. The data contain about 190,000 clones, about 87% of them singletons. Sample: peripheral blood, taken on day 0 of MenACWY control vaccination. The V call is TRBV6-5, the J call TRBJ2-7; 7 positions match TRBD1. This clonotype was obtained from an adult in good health. As DNA, the CDR3 is TGTGCCAGCACCGACAGGGTTTTCTACGAGCAGTACTTC. It codes for CASTDRVFYEQYF.